These 21 T cell receptor beta chains share one sample of origin, sequenced in a study of tissue T cells after allogeneic stem cell transplantation (dated by TCRdb to 2022 to 2024). The library came from the immunoSEQ multiplex PCR assay. TCRdb mirrors the immuneACCESS table, restricted to in-frame sequences. Some clones are absent from its copies; in checked studies, under half trace to an unresolved V gene, and the reason for the others is unknown. The sample profile shows 5,500 to 7,000 clones; under 50% of them were found once. The ten largest account for around 7% of the sample. The time point label of this sample denotes: mouse harvest day 7 after allogeneic transplant. Mouse grafts combined 10^7 T-cell-depleted bone marrow cells with 10^6 splenic CD5+ T cells, given via tail vein injection. The sequencing sample was made of gut tissue. These receptors were taken from a female BALB/c mouse given C57BL/6 T cells with graft-versus-host disease after an allogeneic hematopoietic cell transplant.

This clone has only a few counts. Germline and genes: mouse. The read finishes 1 residue shy of the CDR3 end, and the germline J gene is used to complete it. The chain joins TRBV12-1 to TRBJ2-3; no firm D call. There are 12 residues in the CDR3. V gave up 4 bases and J gave up 0 bases, with 4 bases separating them. The germline CDR1 and CDR2 sequences are SGHSN and HYEKVE. The CDR3 bases that were read are TGTGCCAGCTCCCCTAGTGCAGAAACGCTGTAT. This gives the protein CASSPSAETLY. The entire CDR3 reads CASSPSAETLYF.

This clone is medium-sized within its sample. Genes and germline come from the mouse. The CDR3 end is not reached by the read, which stops 1 residue before it; the germline J gene fills it in. The chain links TRBV12-1 to TRBJ2-1; 9 bases agree with TRBD2. Germline values: CDR1 SGHSN, CDR2 HYEKVE. The CDR3 spans 14 residues. J gave up 4 bases and V 4 bases, and 4 bases lay outside the gene matches. CDR3 amino acids: CASSVWGGYAEQFF. The CDR3 bases that were read are TGTGCCAGCTCAGTCTGGGGGGGGTATGCTGAGCAGTTC.

As concerns this clone: The germline and genes are mouse ones. The missing CDR3 end, 1 residue past where the read stops, is filled in from the germline J gene. The V and J genes are TRBV3 and TRBJ2-4; perhaps TRBD2 as D (6 bases). The CDR3 is 14 residues long. V was clipped by 5 bases and J by 3 bases, with 12 bases between them. CDR1 is SNHLY, CDR2 FYNGKV, per germline (reference sequence). CDR3 DNA (partial): TGTGCCAGCAGCCCCAGACTGGACCAAAACACCTTGTAC. Residues: CASSPRLDQNTLY. The whole CDR3 region reads CASSPRLDQNTLYF.

This clone was seen more than once but under ten times. Germline and genes here are mouse. The sequence runs out 1 residue before the end of the CDR3; the remainder is reconstructed from the germline J gene. The rearrangement joins TRBV26 to TRBJ1-4, with a weak D call TRBD1 (6 bases). This CDR3 comprises 14 residues. Per germline, CDR1 KGHPV and CDR2 FQNQEV (reference sequence). V was cut by 7 bases and J by 0 bases, with 9 bases left in between. The CDR3 sequence: CASNRDFSNERLFF. Incomplete CDR3 DNA: TGTGCCAGCAACAGGGATTTTTCCAACGAAAGATTATTT.

A note on this clone: The listed genes are named as in mouse. The chain's CDR3 is CASSRTGGSNERLFF. The sequenced CDR3 bases are TGTGCCAGCAGTCGGACAGGGGGTTCCAACGAAAGATTATTT. The chain links TRBV15 to TRBJ1-4; 10 nucleotides align to TRBD1. The DNA ends 1 residue before the CDR3 does, and the rest of the CDR3 is filled in from the germline J gene. Germline CDR1 SGHND, CDR2 FRSKSL. V gave up 5 bases and J gave up 1 base; unmatched junction bases: 1. The CDR3 totals 15 residues. Together with reference TRBV15 and TRBJ1-4, the CDR3 gives the full variable domain: DAGVTQTPRHEVAEKGQTIILKCEPVSGHNDLFWYRQTKIQGLELLSYFRSKSLMEDGGAFKDRFKAEMLNSSFSTLKIQPTEPKDSAVYLCASSRTGGSNERLFFGHGTKLSVL.

This clone was seen only a few times. Gene names follow the mouse nomenclature. The read terminates 1 residue ahead of where the CDR3 ends, so the germline J gene completes it. The chain links TRBV26 to TRBJ1-1; D unclear. The germline gives CDR1 KGHPV, CDR2 FQNQEV (reference sequence). The V gene lost 5 bases and the J gene lost 2 bases, with 6 bases spanning the gap. CDR3 length: 12 residues. CDR3 sequence: CASSVTNTEVFF. Partial CDR3 DNA: TGTGCCAGCAGTGTCACTAACACAGAAGTCTTC.

Worth noting for this clone: Germline and genes: mouse. The read ends 1 residue shy of where the CDR3 ends; the end is completed using the germline J gene. The gene calls are TRBV5 and TRBJ2-7, with D perhaps TRBD2 (6 bases). The length of the CDR3 is 14 residues. Trimming pared 5 bases from V and 0 bases from J, leaving 11 bases between. CDR1 LGHNA and CDR2 YNLKQL come from the germline V gene (reference sequence). CDR3 region: CASSSRDFSYEQYF. CDR3 bases read: TGTGCCAGCAGCTCCCGGGACTTCTCCTATGAACAGTAC.

A remark on this clone: Each gene name is a mouse one. The CDR3 is cut off 1 residue early in the read; its end comes from the germline J gene. The rearrangement joins TRBV26 to TRBJ1-3; the D is unclear. Germline V lookup: CDR1 KGHPV, CDR2 FQNQEV (reference sequence). CDR3 size: 14 residues. Trimming took 3 bases from V and 2 from J, leaving 8 bases between them. The covered CDR3 bases are TGTGCCAGCAGTCTAGGAGGGACTGGAAATACGCTCTAT. Protein: CASSLGGTGNTLY. The complete CDR3 protein is CASSLGGTGNTLYF.

This clone was picked up a small number of times. Gene names and germline refer to mouse. The missing CDR3 end, 1 residue past where the read stops, is filled in from the germline J gene. The chain combines TRBV1 with TRBJ1-1, with 9 bases identical to TRBD1. CDR1 and CDR2 from the germline V gene are NSQYPW and LRSPGD (reference sequence). The CDR3 totals 14 residues. V lost 3 bases and J lost 7; bases outside the gene matches: 6. The part of the CDR3 DNA that was read is TGCACCTGCAGTGCGCGGGACAGGGCGGGAGAAGTCTTC. It codes for CTCSARDRAGEVF. The full CDR3 protein reads CTCSARDRAGEVFF.

With regard to this clone: Gene names denote mouse genes. The CDR3 extends 1 residue past the end of the read, so its final part is completed from the germline J gene. The chain combines TRBV1 with TRBJ1-4; perhaps TRBD1 as D (6 bases). Between the trimmed V and J ends, which lost 2 bases and 0 bases, there was a span of 10 bases. The germline CDR1 and CDR2 sequences are NSQYPW and LRSPGD (reference sequence). The CDR3 totals 16 residues. CDR3 bases read: TGCACCTGCAGTGCAACCGGGACAATTTCCAACGAAAGATTATTT. It encodes CTCSATGTISNERLF. The whole CDR3 protein is CTCSATGTISNERLFF.

Comment on this clone: Gene names denote mouse genes. The read ends 1 residue early relative to the CDR3; the germline J gene fills the gap. This chain connects TRBV17 to TRBJ2-2, with unresolved D. The CDR3 has 15 residues. Germline CDR1 is MNHDT and CDR2 is YYDKIL. V was cut by 0 bases and J by 0 bases, with 5 bases left in between. This CDR3 reads CASSRDQANTGQLYF. Partial CDR3 DNA: TGTGCTAGCAGTAGAGATCAAGCAAACACCGGGCAGCTCTAC.

This clone came up a few times. Germline and genes here are mouse. The sequence runs out 1 residue before the end of the CDR3; the remainder is reconstructed from the germline J gene. The chain joins TRBV3 to TRBJ1-5; 12 positions agree with TRBD1. This CDR3 is built from 15 residues. V shed 2 bases, J shed 9 bases, and the junction held 5 bases outside the gene matches. Looked up from germline, CDR1 is SNHLY and CDR2 is FYNGKV (reference sequence). CDR3: CASSLTGQGARAPLF. The sequenced CDR3 bases are TGTGCCAGCAGCTTAACGGGACAGGGGGCTCGGGCTCCGCTT.

In the case of this clone: The gene names here belong to mouse. The missing CDR3 end, 1 residue past where the read stops, is filled in from the germline J gene. This chain uses TRBV29 with TRBJ2-5; no reliable D call. Germline CDR1 MSHET, CDR2 SYDVDS. V was pared by 2 bases and J by 1 base, with 7 bases between. There are 14 residues in the CDR3. The CDR3 DNA, read in part, is TGTGCTAGCAGTTTAGACACCTACCAAGACACCCAGTAC. Protein product: CASSLDTYQDTQY. The whole CDR3 sequence reads CASSLDTYQDTQYF.

About this clone: Gene names follow the mouse nomenclature. From the germline J gene comes the end of the CDR3, since the read stops 1 residue before it. V gene TRBV23 combines with J gene TRBJ2-3; the table's D call TRBD1 went unverified against the DNA. The CDR3 loop spans 16 amino acids. The germline V gene encodes CDR1 KGHTA and CDR2 FQNQQP. CDR3 residues: CSSSQVWRGSAETLYF. The part of the CDR3 DNA that was read is TGCTCCAGCAGTCAAGTCTGGAGGGGGAGTGCAGAAACGCTGTAT.

Note on this clone: Gene and germline names: mouse. The sequenced fragment ends 1 residue before the CDR3 boundary, so the rest is inferred from the germline J gene. The chain carries TRBV13-3 and TRBJ2-3; 7 positions agree with TRBD1. The V gene's germline CDR1 is NNHDY and CDR2 SYVADS. CDR3 length equals 13 residues. V shed 5 bases, J shed 4 bases, and the junction held 4 bases outside the gene matches. CDR3 bases read: TGTGCCAGCAGACCGGACAGGACAGAAACGCTGTAT. Protein product: CASRPDRTETLY. The entire CDR3 protein reads CASRPDRTETLYF.

With respect to this clone: Germline and genes: mouse. The read ends 1 residue before the CDR3 terminus; that terminus is restored from the germline J gene. The sample has other DNA sequences that encode this CDR3 too. The chain combines TRBV26 with TRBJ1-1, with no clear D. The CDR3 loop spans 12 amino acids. V was cut by 2 bases and J by 8 bases, with 9 bases left in between. CDR1 and CDR2 from the germline V gene are KGHPV and FQNQEV (reference sequence). The CDR3 spells CASSLRGGEVFF. The part of the CDR3 DNA that was read is TGTGCCAGCAGTCTGAGAGGAGGGGAAGTCTTC.

On this clone: Germline and genes: mouse. Coverage ceases 1 residue before the CDR3 finishes, and the germline J gene fills in the end. In the same sample, other DNA sequences code for this CDR3. The rearrangement links TRBV26 to TRBJ1-1; tentative D call: TRBD1 (6 bases). Between the trimmed V and J ends, which lost 3 bases and 4 bases, there was a span of 9 bases. The CDR3 covers 13 residues. From germline, CDR1 is KGHPV and CDR2 FQNQEV (reference sequence). CDR3 DNA (partial): TGTGCCAGCAGTCTCAGAGGGGGCACAGAAGTCTTC. This encodes CASSLRGGTEVF. The full CDR3 reads CASSLRGGTEVFF.

This clone was seen more than once but under ten times. Genes and germline come from the mouse. The read finishes 1 residue shy of the CDR3 end, and the germline J gene is used to complete it. The chain joins TRBV16 to TRBJ2-3, with D perhaps TRBD1 (5 bases). The germline CDR1 and CDR2 sequences are SGHSA and FRNQAP. This CDR3 has 14 amino acids. V gave up 3 bases and J gave up 4 bases, with 11 bases separating them. CDR3 DNA (partial): TGTGCAAGCAGCTTCCCCGCAGGGCCAGAAACGCTGTAT. Translating gives CASSFPAGPETLY. The complete CDR3 sequence is CASSFPAGPETLYF.

This clone showed up just a few times. All gene names here are mouse names. The read terminates 1 residue ahead of where the CDR3 ends, so the germline J gene completes it. This chain uses TRBV26 with TRBJ2-2; D remains ambiguous. Germline CDR1 and CDR2: KGHPV and FQNQEV (reference sequence). V shed 3 bases and J shed 2 bases, with 1 base lying between them. The length of the CDR3 is 12 residues. The CDR3 loop reads CASSLNTGQLYF. The CDR3 bases that were read are TGTGCCAGCAGTCTTAACACCGGGCAGCTCTAC.

Concerning this clone itself: All gene names here are mouse names. Coverage ceases 1 residue before the CDR3 finishes, and the germline J gene fills in the end. The sample carries other DNA sequences with the same CDR3. The V gene is TRBV26, the J gene TRBJ1-1; no clear D gene. Germline lookup yields CDR1 KGHPV and CDR2 FQNQEV (reference sequence). The CDR3 has 13 residues. V was clipped by 2 bases and J by 1 base, with 5 bases between them. This CDR3 reads CASSLGENTEVFF. Partial CDR3 DNA: TGTGCCAGCAGTCTGGGGGAAAACACAGAAGTCTTC.

Points on this clone: Mouse names are used for the genes. The read stops 1 residue short of the end of the CDR3; the missing end is completed from the germline J gene. This rearrangement joins TRBV15 to TRBJ2-4; 12 bases match TRBD2. Germline trimming cut 5 bases from V and 0 bases from J; bases unmatched to any gene: 3. The length of the CDR3 is 16 residues. The germline gives CDR1 SGHND, CDR2 FRSKSL. Incomplete CDR3 DNA: TGTGCCAGCAGTGGGACTGGGGGGCTGAGTCAAAACACCTTGTAC. Its protein product is CASSGTGGLSQNTLY. The entire CDR3 is CASSGTGGLSQNTLYF.